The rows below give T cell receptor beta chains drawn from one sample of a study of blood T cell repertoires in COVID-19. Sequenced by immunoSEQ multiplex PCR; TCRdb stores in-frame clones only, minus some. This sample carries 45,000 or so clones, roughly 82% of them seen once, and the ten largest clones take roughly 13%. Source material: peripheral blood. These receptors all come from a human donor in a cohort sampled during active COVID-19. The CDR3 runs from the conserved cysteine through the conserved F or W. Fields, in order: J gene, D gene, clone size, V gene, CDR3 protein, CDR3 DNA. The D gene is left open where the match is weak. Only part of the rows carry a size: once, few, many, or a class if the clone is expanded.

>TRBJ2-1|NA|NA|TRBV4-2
CASSQDGGGRDSNEQFF
TGTGCCAGCAGCCAAGATGGCGGGGGCCGGGACTCCAATGAGCAGTTCTTC
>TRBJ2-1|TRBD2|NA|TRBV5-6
CASSTGLAGYNEQFF
TGTGCCAGCAGCACCGGACTAGCGGGTTACAATGAGCAGTTCTTC
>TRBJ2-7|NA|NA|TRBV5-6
CASSFGRLGYEQYF
TGTGCCAGCAGCTTTGGGAGACTGGGCTACGAGCAGTACTTC
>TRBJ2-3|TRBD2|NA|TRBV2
CASSPRPSGNTDTQYF
TGTGCCAGCAGTCCAAGACCTAGCGGGAACACAGATACGCAGTATTTT
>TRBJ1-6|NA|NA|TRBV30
CAWRGSYNSPLHF
TGTGCCTGGCGGGGCTCCTATAATTCACCCCTCCACTTT
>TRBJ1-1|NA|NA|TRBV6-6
CASSPQNTEAFF
TGTGCCAGCAGTCCACAGAACACTGAAGCTTTCTTT
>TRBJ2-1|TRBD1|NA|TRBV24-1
CATSDPGTGLYNEQFF
TGTGCCACCAGTGATCCCGGGACAGGGCTGTACAATGAGCAGTTCTTC
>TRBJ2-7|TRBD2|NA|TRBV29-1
CSVRGLAKYEQYF
TGCAGCGTCAGGGGACTAGCTAAGTACGAGCAGTACTTC
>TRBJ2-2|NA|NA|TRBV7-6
CASSLSQGGTGELFF
TGTGCCAGCAGCTTAAGCCAGGGGGGCACCGGGGAGCTGTTTTTT
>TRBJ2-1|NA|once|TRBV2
CASSGGKGGDNEQFF
TGTGCCAGCAGTGGGGGAAAGGGAGGCGACAATGAGCAGTTCTTC
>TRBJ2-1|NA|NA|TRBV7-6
CASSTRLRSYNEQFF
TGTGCCAGCAGCACAAGACTTCGCTCCTACAATGAGCAGTTCTTC
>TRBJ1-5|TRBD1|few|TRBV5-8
CASSWGQGRNQPQHF
TGTGCCAGCAGCTGGGGACAGGGACGTAATCAGCCCCAGCATTTT
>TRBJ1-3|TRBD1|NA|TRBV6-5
CASRGQGTGNTIYF
TGTGCCAGCAGGGGACAGGGGACTGGAAACACCATATATTTT
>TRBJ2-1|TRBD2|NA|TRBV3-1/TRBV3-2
CASSQTGTSDDNEQFF
TGTGCCAGCAGCCAAACCGGGACTAGCGACGACAATGAGCAGTTCTTC
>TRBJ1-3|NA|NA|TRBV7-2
CASSLAGGNSGNTIYF
TGTGCCAGCAGCTTAGCGGGGGGGAATTCTGGAAACACCATATATTTT
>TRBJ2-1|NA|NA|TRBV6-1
CASSEVAGSSYNEQFF
TGTGCCAGCAGTGAAGTGGCGGGATCCTCCTACAATGAGCAGTTCTTC
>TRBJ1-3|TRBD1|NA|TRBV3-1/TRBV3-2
CASSPIGTGAGNTIYF
TGTGCCAGCAGCCCCATTGGGACAGGGGCTGGAAACACCATATATTTT
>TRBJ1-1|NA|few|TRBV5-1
CASSPPGGWYTEAFF
TGCGCCAGCAGCCCCCCGGGGGGGTGGTACACTGAAGCTTTCTTT
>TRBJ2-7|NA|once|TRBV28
CASNSPGSYEQYF
TGTGCCAGCAACTCACCGGGGAGCTACGAGCAGTACTTC
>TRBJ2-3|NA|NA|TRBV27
CASSLWTETDTQYF
TGTGCCAGCAGTCTATGGACAGAAACAGATACGCAGTATTTT
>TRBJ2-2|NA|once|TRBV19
CASSISQRNTGELFF
TGTGCCAGTAGTATCTCCCAGCGGAACACCGGGGAGCTGTTTTTT
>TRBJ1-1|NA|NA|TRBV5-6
CASSLAQYTEAFF
TGTGCCAGCAGCTTGGCGCAGTACACTGAAGCTTTCTTT
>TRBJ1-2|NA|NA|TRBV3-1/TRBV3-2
CASSQNAAAGYTF
TGTGCCAGCAGCCAGAATGCAGCGGCTGGCTACACCTTC
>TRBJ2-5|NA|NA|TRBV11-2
CASSKTRLETQYF
TGTGCCAGCAGCAAAACTAGGCTCGAGACCCAGTACTTC
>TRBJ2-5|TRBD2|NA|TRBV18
CASSPGAGGRETQYF
TGTGCCAGCTCACCAGGAGCGGGAGGTAGAGAGACCCAGTACTTC
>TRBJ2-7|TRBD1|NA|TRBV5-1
CASSLQGAYEQYF
TGCGCCAGCAGCTTACAGGGGGCTTACGAGCAGTACTTC
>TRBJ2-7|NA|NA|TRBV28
CASSPLGPHSYEQYF
TGTGCCAGCAGCCCCCTTGGCCCGCACTCCTACGAGCAGTACTTC
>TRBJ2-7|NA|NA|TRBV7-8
CASSLALSPSYEQYF
TGTGCCAGCAGCTTAGCTCTCAGTCCCTCCTACGAGCAGTACTTC
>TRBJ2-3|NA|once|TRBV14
CASSPLDEEVPDTQYF
TGTGCCAGCAGCCCCCTGGACGAGGAGGTGCCAGATACGCAGTATTTT
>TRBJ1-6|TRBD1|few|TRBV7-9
CASSGSRGLVPLHF
TGTGCCAGCAGCGGGTCCAGGGGGCTTGTCCCCCTCCACTTT
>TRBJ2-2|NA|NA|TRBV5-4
CASSRYDRTGELFF
TGTGCCAGCAGCCGGTACGACAGAACCGGGGAGCTGTTTTTT
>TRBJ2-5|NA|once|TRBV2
CASSEREVGTQYF
TGTGCCAGCAGTGAACGGGAAGTGGGGACCCAGTACTTC
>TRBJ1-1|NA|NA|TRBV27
CASSPRVRNTEAFF
TGTGCCAGCAGTCCACGGGTCAGGAACACTGAAGCTTTCTTT
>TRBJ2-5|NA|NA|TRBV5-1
CASSQGGQETQYF
TGCGCCAGCAGCCAGGGGGGTCAAGAGACCCAGTACTTC
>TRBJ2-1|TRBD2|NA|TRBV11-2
CASSPQAGVRGNEQFF
TGTGCCAGCAGCCCACAAGCGGGAGTACGGGGCAATGAGCAGTTCTTC
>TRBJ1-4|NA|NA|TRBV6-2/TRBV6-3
CASSYRRQINEKLFF
TGTGCCAGCAGTTATCGCCGACAGATTAATGAAAAACTGTTTTTT
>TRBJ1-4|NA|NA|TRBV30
CAWSGGTYDEKLFF
TGTGCCTGGAGTGGGGGGACATATGACGAAAAACTGTTTTTT
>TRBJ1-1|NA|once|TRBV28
CASSTVNTEAFF
TGTGCCAGCAGTACAGTGAACACTGAAGCTTTCTTT
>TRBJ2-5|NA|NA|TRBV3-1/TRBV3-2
CASSWGQQETQYF
TGTGCCAGCAGCTGGGGGCAGCAAGAGACCCAGTACTTC
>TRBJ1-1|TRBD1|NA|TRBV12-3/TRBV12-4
CASSFYRGQAFF
TGTGCCAGCAGTTTCTACAGGGGGCAAGCTTTCTTT
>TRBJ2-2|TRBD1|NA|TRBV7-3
CASSPKGRQGQVAGELFF
TGTGCCAGCAGCCCGAAAGGGAGACAGGGTCAGGTGGCCGGGGAGCTGTTTTTT
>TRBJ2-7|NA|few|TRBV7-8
CASSLVQGALTEQYF
TGTGCCAGCAGCTTAGTCCAAGGGGCGCTAACCGAGCAGTACTTC
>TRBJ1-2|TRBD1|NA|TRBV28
CASSFLRDRGDYGYTF
TGTGCCAGCAGTTTTCTCCGGGACAGGGGTGACTATGGCTACACCTTC
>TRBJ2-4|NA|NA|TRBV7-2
CASSLDPPGSVKNIQYF
TGTGCCAGCAGCTTAGATCCGCCAGGCTCAGTCAAAAACATTCAGTACTTC
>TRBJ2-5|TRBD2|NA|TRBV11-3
CASSFSGMRETQYF
TGTGCCAGCAGCTTTAGCGGGATGAGAGAGACCCAGTACTTC
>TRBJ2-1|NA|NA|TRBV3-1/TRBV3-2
CASSQDPQNEQFF
TGTGCCAGCAGCCAAGATCCCCAGAACGAGCAGTTCTTC
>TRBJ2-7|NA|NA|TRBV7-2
CASSLSLNEQYF
TGTGCCAGCAGCTTATCCCTAAACGAGCAGTACTTC
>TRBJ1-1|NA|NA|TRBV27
CASSSLGGEAFF
TGTGCCAGCAGTTCACTTGGTGGTGAAGCTTTCTTT
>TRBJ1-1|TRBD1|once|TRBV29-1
CSVEEGGQGSEAFF
TGCAGCGTTGAAGAAGGGGGACAGGGCTCTGAAGCTTTCTTT
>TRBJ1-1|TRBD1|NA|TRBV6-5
CASSYGQGARTEAFF
TGTGCCAGCAGTTACGGTCAGGGGGCGAGGACTGAAGCTTTCTTT
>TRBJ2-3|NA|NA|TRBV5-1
CASSGLGQYGDTQYF
TGCGCCAGCAGCGGGCTGGGACAATATGGGGATACGCAGTATTTT
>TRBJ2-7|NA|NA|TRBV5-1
CASSIGLRRDEQYF
TGCGCCAGCAGCATTGGACTTCGGCGGGACGAGCAGTACTTC
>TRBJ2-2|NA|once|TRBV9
CASSVVGGTGELFF
TGTGCCAGCAGCGTAGTAGGAGGGACCGGGGAGCTGTTTTTT
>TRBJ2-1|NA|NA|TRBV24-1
CATSDPGRATYNEQFF
TGTGCCACCAGTGACCCCGGGCGGGCTACCTACAATGAGCAGTTCTTC
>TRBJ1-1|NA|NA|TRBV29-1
CSVRWQGRNTEAFF
TGCAGCGTCCGGTGGCAGGGCCGGAACACTGAAGCTTTCTTT